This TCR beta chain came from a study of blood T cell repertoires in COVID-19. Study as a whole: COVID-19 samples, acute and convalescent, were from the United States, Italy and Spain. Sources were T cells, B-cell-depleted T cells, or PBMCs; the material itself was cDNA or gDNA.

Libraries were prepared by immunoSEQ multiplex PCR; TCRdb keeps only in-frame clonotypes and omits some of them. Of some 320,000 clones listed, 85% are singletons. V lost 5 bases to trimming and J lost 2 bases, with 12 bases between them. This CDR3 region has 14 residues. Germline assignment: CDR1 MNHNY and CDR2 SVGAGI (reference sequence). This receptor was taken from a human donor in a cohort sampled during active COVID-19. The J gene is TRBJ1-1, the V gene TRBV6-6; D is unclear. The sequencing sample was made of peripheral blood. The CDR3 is CASSPPTFNTEAFF. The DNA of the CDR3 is TGTGCCAGCAGTCCGCCTACCTTTAACACTGAAGCTTTCTTT.